These 10 T cell receptor beta chains share one sample of origin, sequenced in a study of cytomegalovirus exposure and HLA in healthy donors. Vbeta (60) and Jbeta (13) primers were used in the PCR. The assay was immunoSEQ multiplex PCR, and TCRdb's table has in-frame clones only and misses some. The sample has approximately 190,000 clones, approximately 84% seen once. The sample was PBMCs. These receptors all stem from a boy aged 5-17 years in good health and CMV-seronegative.

The chain joins TRBV19 to TRBJ2-7; TRBD1 matches at 9 bases. The CDR3 spans 14 residues. V was pared by 6 bases and J by 2 bases, with 5 bases of the junction left unmatched. CDR1 and CDR2 (germline): LNHDA, SQIVND (reference sequence). The CDR3: CASRPDRGAYEQYF. CDR3 coding DNA: TGTGCCAGTAGACCGGACAGGGGAGCCTACGAGCAGTACTTC.

The J gene is TRBJ2-7, the V gene TRBV29-1; weak D call: TRBD1 (5 bases). Per the germline V gene, CDR1 is SQVTM and CDR2 is ANQGSEA. Trimming removed 5 bases at V and 1 base at J, with 15 bases between. The length of the CDR3 is 14 residues. CDR3 sequence (DNA): TGCAGCGTTTTGGACATCCTGGGATCCTACGAGCAGTACTTC. Translated: CSVLDILGSYEQYF.

This sequence joins TRBV4-1 and TRBJ2-3; D is perhaps TRBD1 (5 bases). The V gene lost 4 bases and the J gene lost 2 bases, with 10 bases spanning the gap. Germline V gene data show CDR1 as MGHRA and CDR2 as YSYEKL. The CDR3 is 14 residues long. In DNA, the CDR3 is TGCGCCAGCAGCCTAGGCAGGGACACAGATACGCAGTATTTT. Amino acid sequence: CASSLGRDTDTQYF.

The chain carries TRBV15 and TRBJ1-3, with D uncertain. V lost 6 bases and J lost 7, with 19 bases in between. Germline assignment: CDR1 LNHNV and CDR2 YYDKDF (reference sequence). This CDR3 has 15 amino acids. CDR3 nucleotides: TGTGCCACCAGACCTGACCGCGAACAGCGGAACACCATATATTTT. This codes for CATRPDREQRNTIYF.

The chain joins TRBV18 to TRBJ1-2, with 7 positions matching TRBD1. V shed 3 bases, J shed 3 bases, and the junction held 4 bases outside the gene matches. The CDR3 is made up of 14 amino acids. CDR1 and CDR2 from the germline V gene are KGHSH and LQKENI. CDR3 loop: CASSPKTGYYGYTF. In DNA, the CDR3 is TGTGCCAGCTCACCTAAGACAGGGTACTATGGCTACACCTTC.

DNA for the CDR3: TGTGCCAGTAGCGAAGGGAGCACAGATACGCAGTATTTT. Translated, it gives CASSEGSTDTQYF. The chain recombines TRBV27 with TRBJ2-3; D may be TRBD2 (5 bases). The CDR3 has 13 amino acids. CDR1 MNHEY and CDR2 SMNVEV come from the germline V gene (reference sequence). Deletions cut 9 bases from V and 0 bases from J, with 10 bases between.

The chain joins TRBV4-1 to TRBJ2-5; D is unclear. Germline-derived CDR1 and CDR2 are MGHRA and YSYEKL. Trimming cost V 1 base and J 0 bases, with 9 bases left between them. There are 15 residues in the CDR3. CDR3 sequence reads: CASSQVPAYQETQYF. The CDR3 coding sequence is TGCGCCAGCAGCCAAGTGCCAGCGTACCAAGAGACCCAGTACTTC.

The V call is TRBV30, the J call TRBJ2-1, with 8 bases fitting TRBD2. The ends lost 2 bases at V and 5 bases at J; junction bases unmatched: 2. Germline V lookup: CDR1 GTSNPN, CDR2 SVGIG (reference sequence). This CDR3 contains 13 residues. The CDR3: CAWSPGRDNEQFF. The CDR3 nucleotides read TGTGCCTGGAGTCCCGGGAGGGACAATGAGCAGTTCTTC.

The chain employs TRBV15 and TRBJ1-1, with TRBD1 matching 8 bases. The CDR3 spans 15 residues. V lost 3 bases to trimming and J lost 1 base; unmatched junction nucleotides: 4. Germline V lookup: CDR1 LNHNV, CDR2 YYDKDF (reference sequence). The CDR3 reads CATSRDRARNTEAFF. CDR3 DNA sequence: TGTGCCACCAGCAGGGACAGGGCTCGGAACACTGAAGCTTTCTTT. The variable domain in full, completed from reference TRBV15 and TRBJ1-1, reads DAMVIQNPRYQVTQFGKPVTLSCSQTLNHNVMYWYQQKSSQAPKLLFHYYDKDFNNEADTPDNFQSRRPNTSFCFLDIRSPGLGDTAMYLCATSRDRARNTEAFFGQGTRLTVV.

This chain joins TRBV7-2 and TRBJ2-2; TRBD2 aligns across 9 bases. The trim removed 5 bases at V and 6 bases at J, leaving 4 bases unmatched. CDR3 length equals 14 residues. CDR1 is SGHTA and CDR2 is FQGNSA in the germline V gene. The DNA of the CDR3 is TGTGCCAGCAGCCGCGGGGGGGTGGCCGGGGAGCTGTTTTTT. It specifies CASSRGGVAGELFF. Combining the CDR3 with reference TRBV7-2 and TRBJ2-2 gives the whole variable domain GAGVSQSPSNKVTEKGKDVELRCDPISGHTALYWYRQSLGQGLEFLIYFQGNSAPDKSGLPSDRFSAERTGGSVSTLTIQRTQQEDSAVYLCASSRGGVAGELFFGEGSRLTVL.